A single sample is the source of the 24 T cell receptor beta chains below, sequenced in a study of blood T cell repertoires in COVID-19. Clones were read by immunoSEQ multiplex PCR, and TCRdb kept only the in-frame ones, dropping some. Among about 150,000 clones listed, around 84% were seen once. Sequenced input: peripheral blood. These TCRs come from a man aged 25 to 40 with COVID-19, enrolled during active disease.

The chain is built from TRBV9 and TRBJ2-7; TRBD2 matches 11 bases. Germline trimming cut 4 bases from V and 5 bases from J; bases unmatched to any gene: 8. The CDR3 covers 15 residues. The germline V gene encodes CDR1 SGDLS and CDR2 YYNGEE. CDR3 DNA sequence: TGTGCCAGCAGCATGGGACTAGCGGCGGTAGACGAGCAGTACTTC. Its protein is CASSMGLAAVDEQYF.

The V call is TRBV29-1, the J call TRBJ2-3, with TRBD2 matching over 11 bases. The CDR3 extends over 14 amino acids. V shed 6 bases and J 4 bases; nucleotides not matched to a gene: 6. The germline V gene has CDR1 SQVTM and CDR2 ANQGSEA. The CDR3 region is CSVVAGGPADTQYF. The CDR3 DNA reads TGCAGCGTGGTAGCGGGAGGGCCGGCAGATACGCAGTATTTT.

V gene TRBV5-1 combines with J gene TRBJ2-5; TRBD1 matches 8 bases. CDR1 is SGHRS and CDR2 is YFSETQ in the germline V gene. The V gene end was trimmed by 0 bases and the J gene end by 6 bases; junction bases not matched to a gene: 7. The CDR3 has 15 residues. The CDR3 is CASSLVGTGEKTQYF. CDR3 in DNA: TGCGCCAGCAGCTTGGTTGGGACAGGAGAAAAGACCCAGTACTTC.

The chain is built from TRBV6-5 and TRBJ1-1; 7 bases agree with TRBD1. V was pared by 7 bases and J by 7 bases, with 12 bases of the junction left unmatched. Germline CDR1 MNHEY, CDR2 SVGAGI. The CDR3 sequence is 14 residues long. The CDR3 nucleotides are TGTGCCAGCACCGCAGGGGGGTATACTGGTGAAGCTTTCTTT. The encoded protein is CASTAGGYTGEAFF.

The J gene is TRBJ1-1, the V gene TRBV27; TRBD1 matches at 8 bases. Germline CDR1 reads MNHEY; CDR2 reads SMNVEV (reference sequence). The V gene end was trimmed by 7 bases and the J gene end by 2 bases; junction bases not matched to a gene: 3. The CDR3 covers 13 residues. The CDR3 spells CASIGQGNTEAFF. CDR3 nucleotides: TGTGCCAGCATTGGACAGGGAAACACTGAAGCTTTCTTT.

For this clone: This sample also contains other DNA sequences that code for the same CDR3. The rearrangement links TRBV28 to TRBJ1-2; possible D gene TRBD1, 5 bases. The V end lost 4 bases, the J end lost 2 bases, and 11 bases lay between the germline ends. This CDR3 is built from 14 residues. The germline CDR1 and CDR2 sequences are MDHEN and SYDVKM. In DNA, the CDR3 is TGTGCCAGCAGTTCCTTAGACAGAAACTATGGCTACACCTTC. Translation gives CASSSLDRNYGYTF.

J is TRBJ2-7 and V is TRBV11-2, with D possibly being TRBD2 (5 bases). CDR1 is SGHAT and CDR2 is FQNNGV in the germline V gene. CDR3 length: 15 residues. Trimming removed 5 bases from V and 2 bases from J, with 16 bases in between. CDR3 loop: CASSTQGPGAYEQYF. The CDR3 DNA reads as TGTGCCAGCAGCACGCAAGGGCCCGGGGCCTACGAGCAGTACTTC.

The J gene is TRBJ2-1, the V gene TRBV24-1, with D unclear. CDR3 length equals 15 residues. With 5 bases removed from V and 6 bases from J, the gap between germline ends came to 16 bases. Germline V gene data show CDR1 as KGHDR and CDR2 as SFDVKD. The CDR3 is CATSGAAHPSNEQFF. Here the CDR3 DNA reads TGTGCCACCAGTGGTGCGGCCCATCCGTCCAATGAGCAGTTCTTC.

CDR3 sequence (DNA): TGTGCCAGCAGCTTAGACGGCAGGGGGACTGTTGGCTACACCTTC. Translation: CASSLDGRGTVGYTF. The rearrangement links TRBV11-2 to TRBJ1-2, with 7 bases lining up with TRBD1. CDR3 length equals 15 residues. J was trimmed by 7 bases and V by 0 bases; bases with no gene match: 8. Germline values: CDR1 SGHAT, CDR2 FQNNGV.

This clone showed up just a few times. The CDR3 nucleotides are TGTGCCAGCAGCCCTTCGGACTCGCTCGAGCAGTACTTC. This sequence encodes CASSPSDSLEQYF. The chain couples TRBV9 to TRBJ2-7; D is perhaps TRBD2 (5 bases). CDR3 size: 13 residues. V lost 4 bases and J lost 6, with 14 bases in between. Germline CDR1 SGDLS, CDR2 YYNGEE.

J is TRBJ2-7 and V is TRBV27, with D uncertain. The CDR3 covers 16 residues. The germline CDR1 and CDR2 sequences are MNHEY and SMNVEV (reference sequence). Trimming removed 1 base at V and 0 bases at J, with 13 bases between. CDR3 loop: CASSLFFAKSSYEQYF. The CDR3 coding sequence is TGTGCCAGCAGTTTATTTTTTGCAAAGAGCTCCTACGAGCAGTACTTC.

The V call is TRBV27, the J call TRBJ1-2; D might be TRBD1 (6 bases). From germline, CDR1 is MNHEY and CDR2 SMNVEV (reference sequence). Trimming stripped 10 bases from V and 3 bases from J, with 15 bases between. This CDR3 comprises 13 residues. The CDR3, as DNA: TGTGCCACAAAAAGGGGGGGATACTATGGCTACACCTTC. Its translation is CATKRGGYYGYTF.

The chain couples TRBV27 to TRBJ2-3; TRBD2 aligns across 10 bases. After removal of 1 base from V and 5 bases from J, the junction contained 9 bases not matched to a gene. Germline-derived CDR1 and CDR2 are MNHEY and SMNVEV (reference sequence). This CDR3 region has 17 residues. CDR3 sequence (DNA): TGTGCCAGCAGTTTATGGGGGGCTAGCGGGAGTAAAGATACGCAGTATTTT. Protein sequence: CASSLWGASGSKDTQYF.

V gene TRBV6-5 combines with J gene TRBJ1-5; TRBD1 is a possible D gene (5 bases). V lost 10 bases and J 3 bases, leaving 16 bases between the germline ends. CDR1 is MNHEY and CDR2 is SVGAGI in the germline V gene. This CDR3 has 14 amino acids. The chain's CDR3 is CATSQRGVNQPQHF. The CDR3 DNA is TGTGCCACCTCCCAGCGGGGGGTCAATCAGCCCCAGCATTTT.

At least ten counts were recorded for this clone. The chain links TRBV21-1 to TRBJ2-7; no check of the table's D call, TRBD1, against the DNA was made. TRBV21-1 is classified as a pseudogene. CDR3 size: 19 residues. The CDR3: CASSTTGTGGETRHYEQYF. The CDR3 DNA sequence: TGTGCCAGCAGCACGACCGGGACAGGGGGCGAAACCCGACACTACGAGCAGTACTTC.

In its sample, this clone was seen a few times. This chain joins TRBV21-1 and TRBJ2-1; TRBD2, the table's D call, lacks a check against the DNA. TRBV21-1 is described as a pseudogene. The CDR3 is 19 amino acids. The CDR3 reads CASSKKPGTSGSLYNEQFF. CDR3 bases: TGTGCCAGCAGCAAAAAGCCCGGGACTAGCGGATCACTATACAATGAGCAGTTCTTC.

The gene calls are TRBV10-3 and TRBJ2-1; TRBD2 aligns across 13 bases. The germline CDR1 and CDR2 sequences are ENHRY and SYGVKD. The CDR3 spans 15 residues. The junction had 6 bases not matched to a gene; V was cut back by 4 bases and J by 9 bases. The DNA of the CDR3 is TGTGCCATCAGTGGCGGGGGACTAGCGGGACCTGAGCAGTTCTTC. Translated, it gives CAISGGGLAGPEQFF.

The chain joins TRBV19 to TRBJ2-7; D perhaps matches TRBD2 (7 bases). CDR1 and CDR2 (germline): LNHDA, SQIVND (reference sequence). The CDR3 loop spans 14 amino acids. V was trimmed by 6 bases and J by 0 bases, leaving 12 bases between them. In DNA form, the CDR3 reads TGTGCCAGTAGGCGGGGGCGAAGCTCCTACGAGCAGTACTTC. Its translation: CASRRGRSSYEQYF.

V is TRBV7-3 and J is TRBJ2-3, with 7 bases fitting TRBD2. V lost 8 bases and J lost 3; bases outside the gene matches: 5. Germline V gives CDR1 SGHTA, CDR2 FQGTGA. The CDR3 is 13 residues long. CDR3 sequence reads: CASSLAVTDTQYF. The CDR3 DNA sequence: TGTGCCAGCTCGCTAGCGGTTACAGATACGCAGTATTTT.

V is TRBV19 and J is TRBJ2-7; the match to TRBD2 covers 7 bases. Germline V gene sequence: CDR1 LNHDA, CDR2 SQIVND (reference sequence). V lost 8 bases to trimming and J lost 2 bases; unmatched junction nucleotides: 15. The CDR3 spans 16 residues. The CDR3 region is CASGHGAGLATYEQYF. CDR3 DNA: TGTGCCAGTGGACACGGAGCGGGACTCGCTACCTACGAGCAGTACTTC.

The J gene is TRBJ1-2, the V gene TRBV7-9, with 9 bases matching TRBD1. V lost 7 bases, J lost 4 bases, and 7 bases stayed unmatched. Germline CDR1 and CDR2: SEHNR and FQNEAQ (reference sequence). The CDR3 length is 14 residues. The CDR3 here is CASTKGQGAYGYTF. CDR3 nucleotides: TGTGCCAGCACCAAGGGACAGGGTGCCTATGGCTACACCTTC.

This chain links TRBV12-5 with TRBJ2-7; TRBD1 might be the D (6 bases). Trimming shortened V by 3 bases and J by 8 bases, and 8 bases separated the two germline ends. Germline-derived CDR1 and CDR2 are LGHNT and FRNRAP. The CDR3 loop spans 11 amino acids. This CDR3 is CASGFRGKQYF. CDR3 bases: TGTGCTAGTGGTTTCAGGGGAAAGCAGTACTTC.

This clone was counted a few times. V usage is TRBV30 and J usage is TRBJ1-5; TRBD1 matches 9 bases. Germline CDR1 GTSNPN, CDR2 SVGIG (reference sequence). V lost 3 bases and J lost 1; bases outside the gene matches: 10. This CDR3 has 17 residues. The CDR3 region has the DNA TGTGCCTGGAGAAAGGGCACAGGGGGCTTGAGCAATCAGCCCCAGCATTTT. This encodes CAWRKGTGGLSNQPQHF.

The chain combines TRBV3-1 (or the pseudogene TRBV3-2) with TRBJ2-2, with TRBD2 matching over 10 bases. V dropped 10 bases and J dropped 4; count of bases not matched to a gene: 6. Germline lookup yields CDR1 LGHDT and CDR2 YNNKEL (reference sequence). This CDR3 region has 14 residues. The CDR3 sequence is CATSGLASTGELFF. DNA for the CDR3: TGTGCCACCTCGGGACTAGCGAGCACCGGGGAGCTGTTTTTT.